The clone carrying this T cell receptor (beta chain) was seen a few times. The data stem from a study of blood T cell repertoires in COVID-19. The germline V and J ends were trimmed by 0 bases and 0 bases, with 11 bases remaining between them. Germline V CDR1 and CDR2: GTSNPN, SVGIG (reference sequence). The CDR3 totals 15 residues. Sequencing was performed with immunoSEQ multiplex PCR; in TCRdb, only in-frame clones are kept and a portion is missing. The table lists around 180,000 clones, around 85% of them singletons. Followed over time, Seattle patients had been enrolled while infection was active.

Source material: peripheral blood. The clonotype was recovered from a person aged 65 to 79 with COVID-19, enrolled during active disease. The chain recombines TRBV30 with TRBJ1-2; D not resolved. The CDR3 region has the DNA TGTGCCTGGAGTGTTCAACCCGCGGCTAACTATGGCTACACCTTC. Its translation is CAWSVQPAANYGYTF.